This paragraph covers one T cell receptor (beta chain) sequence. The target antigen is unknown. The data are from a study of blood T cells in healthy people across ages. Turning to the study itself: Template switching retrieved approximately one barcoded beta molecule for each two T cells. Findings of the study overall: It was the long-lived donors that had more naive CD4+ cells and higher diversity than aged donors. Across the age range, TCR beta diversity per million T cells fell in a roughly linear way.

The CDR3 totals 16 residues. Germline CDR1 is MNHNS and CDR2 is SASEGT. V lost 3 bases, J lost 0 bases, and 14 bases lay in between. Through a sample-barcoded 5' primer and a J-beta primer mix, a second PCR was run for roughly 6 to 11 cycles. Each of the cDNA molecules was tagged by a template-switch adaptor with 12 random nucleotides. TCRdb reprocessed the 5' RACE reads with MiXCR, giving one entry per CDR3 protein. The table includes about 640,000 distinct CDR3 sequences, approximately 40% detected once. Sequences were obtained from blood. V is TRBV6-1 and J is TRBJ1-1; D is undetermined. This clonotype originated in a man of 80 years or more in good health. This CDR3 is CASSEGFDSLNTEAFF. The CDR3 DNA follows: TGTGCCAGCAGTGAGGGGTTCGACTCTTTGAACACTGAAGCTTTCTTT.